The clone carrying this TCR beta chain was counted between two and nine times. As yet, its antigen is unknown. The data stem from a study of cytomegalovirus exposure and HLA in healthy donors. Study-wide results and caveats: An analysis was carried out later, and it reportedly showed fewer N-insertions in an Asian-associated ancestry cluster than the approximately 700-donor mean.

Use of 60 Vbeta and 13 Jbeta primers characterized the PCR. The repertoire was sequenced with immunoSEQ multiplex PCR; TCRdb's copy has only in-frame clones and lacks some. Counted here are about 95,000 clones, more than 70% occurring once; the ten biggest clones make up 9.5% to 13%. The CDR3 is 13 residues long. V lost 5 bases, J lost 13 bases, and 18 bases lay in between. Germline lookup yields CDR1 SSHAT and CDR2 FNYEAQ (reference sequence). This sequence joins TRBV7-7 and TRBJ2-1, with D possibly being TRBD2 (7 bases). The receptor comes from a man younger than 35 in good health and CMV-seropositive. What was sequenced was PBMCs. The CDR3 here is CASSRVGASGQFF. The CDR3 nucleotides read TGTGCCAGCAGCCGAGTGGGGGCTAGCGGCCAGTTCTTC.